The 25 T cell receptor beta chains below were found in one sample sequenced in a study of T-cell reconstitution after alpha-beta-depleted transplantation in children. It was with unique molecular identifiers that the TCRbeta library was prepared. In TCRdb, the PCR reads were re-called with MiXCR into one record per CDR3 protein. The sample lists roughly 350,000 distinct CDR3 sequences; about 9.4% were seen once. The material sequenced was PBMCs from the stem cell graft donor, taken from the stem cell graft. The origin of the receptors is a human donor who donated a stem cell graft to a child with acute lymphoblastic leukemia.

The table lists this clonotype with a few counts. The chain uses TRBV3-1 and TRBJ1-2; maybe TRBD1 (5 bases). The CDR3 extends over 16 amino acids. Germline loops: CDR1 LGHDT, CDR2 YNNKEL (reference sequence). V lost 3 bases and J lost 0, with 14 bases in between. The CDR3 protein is CASSHPTRGANYGYTF. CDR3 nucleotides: TGTGCCAGCAGCCACCCTACGAGAGGGGCTAACTATGGCTACACCTTC.

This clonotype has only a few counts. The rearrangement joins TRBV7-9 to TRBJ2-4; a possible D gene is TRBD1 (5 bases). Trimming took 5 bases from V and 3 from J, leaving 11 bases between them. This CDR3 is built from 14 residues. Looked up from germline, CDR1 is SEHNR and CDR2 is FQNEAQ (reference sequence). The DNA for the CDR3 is TGTGCCAGCAGCGAGACAGATCTCAAAAACATTCAGTACTTC. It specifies CASSETDLKNIQYF.

The CDR3 nucleotides are TGCGCCAGCAGTGACGGACTAGAGATCTACGAGCAGTACTTC. This codes for CASSDGLEIYEQYF. The V call is TRBV10-2, the J call TRBJ2-7; 7 bases fit TRBD2. Germline V gene lookup returns CDR1 WSHSY and CDR2 SAAADI. There are 14 residues in the CDR3. The J segment lost 3 bases and the V segment lost 3 bases, leaving 5 bases of the junction unmatched.

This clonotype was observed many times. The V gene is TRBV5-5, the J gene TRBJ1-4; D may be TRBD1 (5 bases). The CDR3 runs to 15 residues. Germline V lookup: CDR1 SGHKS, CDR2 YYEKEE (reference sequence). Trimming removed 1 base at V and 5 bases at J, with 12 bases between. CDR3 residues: CASSLRGSTNEKLFF. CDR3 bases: TGTGCCAGCAGCTTGCGGGGGTCTACCAATGAAAAACTGTTTTTT.

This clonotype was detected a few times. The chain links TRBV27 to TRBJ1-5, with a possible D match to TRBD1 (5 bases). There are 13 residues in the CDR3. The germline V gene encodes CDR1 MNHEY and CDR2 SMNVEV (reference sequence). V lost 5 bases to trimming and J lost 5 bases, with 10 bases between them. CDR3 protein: CASSKWGDQPQHF. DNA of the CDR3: TGTGCCAGCAGTAAATGGGGGGATCAGCCCCAGCATTTT.

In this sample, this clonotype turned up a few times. CDR3 protein: CATTASGYTGELFF. CDR3 DNA sequence: TGTGCCACAACCGCGTCGGGGTACACCGGGGAGCTGTTTTTT. The chain uses TRBV10-3 and TRBJ2-2, with a tentative D call TRBD2 (5 bases). This CDR3 is 14 amino acids long. The germline CDR1 and CDR2 sequences are ENHRY and SYGVKD. The V end was cut by 10 bases, the J end by 3 bases, with 15 bases between.

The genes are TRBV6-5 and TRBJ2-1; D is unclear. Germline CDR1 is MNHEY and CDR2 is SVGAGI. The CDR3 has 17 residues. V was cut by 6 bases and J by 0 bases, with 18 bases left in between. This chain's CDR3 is CASSLGWDRSSYNEQFF. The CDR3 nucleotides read TGTGCCAGCAGCTTAGGTTGGGATCGGAGCTCCTACAATGAGCAGTTCTTC.

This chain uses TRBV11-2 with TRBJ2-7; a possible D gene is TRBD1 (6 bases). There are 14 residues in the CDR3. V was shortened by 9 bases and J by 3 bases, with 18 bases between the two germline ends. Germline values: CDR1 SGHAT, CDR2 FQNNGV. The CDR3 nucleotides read TGTGCCAGTTCTGCAGGGGACAATCTCTACGAGCAGTACTTC. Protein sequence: CASSAGDNLYEQYF.

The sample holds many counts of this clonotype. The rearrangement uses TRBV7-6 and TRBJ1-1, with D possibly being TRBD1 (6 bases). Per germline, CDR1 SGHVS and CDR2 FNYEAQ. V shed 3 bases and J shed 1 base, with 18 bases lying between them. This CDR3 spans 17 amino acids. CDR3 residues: CASSLGYGGGRNTEAFF. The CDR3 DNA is TGTGCCAGCAGCTTGGGGTATGGAGGGGGTAGGAACACTGAAGCTTTCTTT. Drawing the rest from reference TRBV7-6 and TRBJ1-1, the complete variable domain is GAGVSQSPRYKVTKRGQDVALRCDPISGHVSLYWYRQALGQGPEFLTYFNYEAQQDKSGLPNDRFSAERPEGSISTLTIQRTEQRDSAMYRCASSLGYGGGRNTEAFFGQGTRLTVV.

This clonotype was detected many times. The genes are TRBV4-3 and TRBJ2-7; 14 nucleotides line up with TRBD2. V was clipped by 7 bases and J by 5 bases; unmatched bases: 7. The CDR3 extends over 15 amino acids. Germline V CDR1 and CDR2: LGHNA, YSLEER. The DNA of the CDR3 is TGCGCCAGCACCCTAGGACTAGCGGGAGGTGACGAGCAGTACTTC. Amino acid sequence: CASTLGLAGGDEQYF.

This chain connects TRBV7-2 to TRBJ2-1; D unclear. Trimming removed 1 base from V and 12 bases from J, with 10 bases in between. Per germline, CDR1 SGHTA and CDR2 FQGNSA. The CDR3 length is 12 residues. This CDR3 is CASSLVSLWQFF. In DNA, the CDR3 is TGTGCCAGCAGCTTAGTTAGCCTTTGGCAGTTCTTC.

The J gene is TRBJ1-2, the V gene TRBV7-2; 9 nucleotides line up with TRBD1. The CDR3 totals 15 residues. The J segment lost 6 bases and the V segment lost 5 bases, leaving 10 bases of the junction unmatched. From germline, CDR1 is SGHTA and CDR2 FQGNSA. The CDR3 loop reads CASSRFTGTGHGYTF. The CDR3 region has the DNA TGTGCCAGCAGCCGATTCACCGGGACAGGGCATGGCTACACCTTC.

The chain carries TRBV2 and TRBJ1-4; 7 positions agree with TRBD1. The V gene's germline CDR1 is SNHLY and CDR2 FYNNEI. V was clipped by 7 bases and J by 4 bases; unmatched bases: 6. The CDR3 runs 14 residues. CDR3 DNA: TGTGCCAGCATTCCCGGGACAGTTAATGAAAAACTGTTTTTT. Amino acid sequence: CASIPGTVNEKLFF.

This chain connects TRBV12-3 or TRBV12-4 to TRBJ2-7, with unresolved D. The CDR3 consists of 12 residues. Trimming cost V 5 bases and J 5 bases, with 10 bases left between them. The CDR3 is CASSPSDHEQYF. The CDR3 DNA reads TGTGCCAGCAGTCCCTCGGACCACGAGCAGTACTTC.

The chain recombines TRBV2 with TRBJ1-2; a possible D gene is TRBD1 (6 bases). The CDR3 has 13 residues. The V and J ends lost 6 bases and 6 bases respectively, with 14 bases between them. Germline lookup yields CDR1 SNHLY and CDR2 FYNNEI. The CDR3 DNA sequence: TGTGCCAGCAGCCAGCTACAGGGAAATGGCTACACCTTC. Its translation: CASSQLQGNGYTF.

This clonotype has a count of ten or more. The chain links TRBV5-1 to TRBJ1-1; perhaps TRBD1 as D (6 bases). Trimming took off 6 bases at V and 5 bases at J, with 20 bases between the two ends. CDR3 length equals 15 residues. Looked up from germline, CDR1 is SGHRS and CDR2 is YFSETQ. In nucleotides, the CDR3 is TGCGCCAGCAATCTCGAGGGGGAACTAGAAACTGAAGCTTTCTTT. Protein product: CASNLEGELETEAFF.

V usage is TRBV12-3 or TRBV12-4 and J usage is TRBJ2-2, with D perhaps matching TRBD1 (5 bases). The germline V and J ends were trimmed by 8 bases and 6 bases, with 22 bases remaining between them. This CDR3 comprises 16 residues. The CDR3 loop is CASGATPGSGAGELFF. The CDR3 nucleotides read TGTGCCAGCGGGGCTACCCCAGGGTCTGGCGCCGGGGAGCTGTTTTTT.

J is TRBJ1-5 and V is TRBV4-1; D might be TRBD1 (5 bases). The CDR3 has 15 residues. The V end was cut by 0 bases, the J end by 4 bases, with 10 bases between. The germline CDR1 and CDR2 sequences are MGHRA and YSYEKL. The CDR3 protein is CASSQDRGVNQPQHF. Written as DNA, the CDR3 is TGCGCCAGCAGCCAAGATCGGGGGGTTAATCAGCCCCAGCATTTT.

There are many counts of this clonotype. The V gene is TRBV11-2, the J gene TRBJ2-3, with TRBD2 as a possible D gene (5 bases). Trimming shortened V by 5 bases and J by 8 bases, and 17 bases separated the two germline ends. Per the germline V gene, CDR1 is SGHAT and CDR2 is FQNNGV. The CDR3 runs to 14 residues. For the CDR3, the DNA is TGTGCCAGCAGCCGCTCCGTGGACTTGGCTACGCAGTATTTT. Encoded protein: CASSRSVDLATQYF. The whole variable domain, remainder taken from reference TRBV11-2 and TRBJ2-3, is EAGVAQSPRYKIIEKRQSVAFWCNPISGHATLYWYQQILGQGPKLLIQFQNNGVVDDSQLPKDRFSAERLKGVDSTLKIQPAKLEDSAVYLCASSRSVDLATQYFGPGTRLTVL.

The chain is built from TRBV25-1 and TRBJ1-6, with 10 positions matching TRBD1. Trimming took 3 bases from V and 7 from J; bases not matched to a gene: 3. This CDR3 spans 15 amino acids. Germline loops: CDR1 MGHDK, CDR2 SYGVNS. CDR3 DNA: TGTGCCAGCAGTGATCGGACAGGGGGAAATTCACCCCTCCACTTT. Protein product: CASSDRTGGNSPLHF. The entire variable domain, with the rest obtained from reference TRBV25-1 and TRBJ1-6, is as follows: EADIYQTPRYLVIGTGKKITLECSQTMGHDKMYWYQQDPGMELHLIHYSYGVNSTEKGDLSSESTVSRIRTEHFPLTLESARPSHTSQYLCASSDRTGGNSPLHFGNGTRLTVT.

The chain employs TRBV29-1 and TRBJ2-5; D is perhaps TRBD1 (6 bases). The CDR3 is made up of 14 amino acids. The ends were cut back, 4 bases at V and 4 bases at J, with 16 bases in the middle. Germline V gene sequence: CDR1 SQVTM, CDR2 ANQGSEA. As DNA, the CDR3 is TGCAGCGTTGGGGGAAGGTCAGGGGCAGAGACCCAGTACTTC. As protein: CSVGGRSGAETQYF. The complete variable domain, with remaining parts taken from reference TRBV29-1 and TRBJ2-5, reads SAVISQKPSRDICQRGTSLTIQCQVDSQVTMMFWYRQQPGQSLTLIATANQGSEATYESGFVIDKFPISRPNLTFSTLTVSNMSPEDSSIYLCSVGGRSGAETQYFGPGTRLLVL.

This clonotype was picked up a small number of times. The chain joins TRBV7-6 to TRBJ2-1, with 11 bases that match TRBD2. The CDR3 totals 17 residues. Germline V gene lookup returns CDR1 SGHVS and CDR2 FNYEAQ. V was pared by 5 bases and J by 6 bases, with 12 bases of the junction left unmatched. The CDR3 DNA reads TGTGCCAGCAGCCCGCAGACCGGGACTAGCGGATCCAATGAGCAGTTCTTC. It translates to CASSPQTGTSGSNEQFF.

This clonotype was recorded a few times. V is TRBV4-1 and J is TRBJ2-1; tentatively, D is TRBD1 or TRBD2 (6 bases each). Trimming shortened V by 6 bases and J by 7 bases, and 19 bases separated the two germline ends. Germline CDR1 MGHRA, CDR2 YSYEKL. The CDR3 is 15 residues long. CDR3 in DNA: TGCGCCAGCAGGGGGGCGGGGCCACATGGAAATGAGCAGTTCTTC. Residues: CASRGAGPHGNEQFF.

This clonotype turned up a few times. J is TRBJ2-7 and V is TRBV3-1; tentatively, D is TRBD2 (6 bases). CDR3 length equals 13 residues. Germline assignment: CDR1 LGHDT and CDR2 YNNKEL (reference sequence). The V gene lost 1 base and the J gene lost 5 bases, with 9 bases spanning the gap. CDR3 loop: CASSQAGENEQYF. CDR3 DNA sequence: TGTGCCAGCAGCCAAGCGGGGGAAAACGAGCAGTACTTC.

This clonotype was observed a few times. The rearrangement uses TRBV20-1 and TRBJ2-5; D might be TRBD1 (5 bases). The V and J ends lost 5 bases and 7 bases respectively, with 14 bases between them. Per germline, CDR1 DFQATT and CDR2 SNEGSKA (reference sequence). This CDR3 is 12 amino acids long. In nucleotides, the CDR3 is TGCAGTGCTTTTGACGGACACCTGACCCAGTACTTC. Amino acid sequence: CSAFDGHLTQYF.